Listed below are T cell receptor beta chains from one sample, sequenced in a study of blood T cell repertoires in COVID-19. Clones were sequenced by immunoSEQ multiplex PCR, and TCRdb holds only the in-frame ones, with some missing. The sample records some 250,000 clones, 80% to 90% being singletons. What was sequenced was peripheral blood. The receptor source for this set is a woman aged 80 or over with COVID-19, enrolled during active disease. Each CDR3 is given with its conserved first and last residue. D genes are given only for firm matches. Clone size is given for some rows only: seen once, a few or many times, or a class if the clone is expanded.

abundance	d_gene	j_gene	v_gene	len	CDR3aa	CDR3nt
.	TRBD2	TRBJ2-7	TRBV20-1	13	CSASQREGQEQYF	TGCAGTGCTAGTCAGCGGGAGGGCCAAGAACAGTACTTC
.	.	TRBJ2-1	TRBV30	15	CAWSVRGGSYNEQFF	TGTGCCTGGAGTGTAAGGGGGGGCTCCTACAATGAGCAGTTCTTC
.	.	TRBJ1-1	TRBV29-1	14	CSVEEGALNTEAFF	TGCAGCGTTGAAGAAGGGGCCCTGAACACTGAAGCTTTCTTT
.	.	TRBJ1-2	TRBV30	15	CAWKGDRASNYGYTF	TGTGCCTGGAAAGGCGACAGAGCTTCTAACTATGGCTACACCTTC
.	.	TRBJ2-7	TRBV29-1	11	CSAGQTYEQYF	TGCAGCGCAGGACAGACCTACGAGCAGTACTTC
.	TRBD2	TRBJ2-3	TRBV29-1	17	CSVDPGLAGVRRDTQYF	TGCAGCGTTGATCCCGGACTAGCGGGGGTCCGGAGGGATACGCAGTATTTT
.	TRBD2	TRBJ2-5	TRBV3-1/TRBV3-2	15	CASRGIAGEQETQYF	TGTGCCAGCAGGGGAATAGCGGGTGAACAAGAGACCCAGTACTTC
.	.	TRBJ2-1	TRBV7-2	12	CASSLGAGEQFF	TGTGCCAGCAGCTTAGGCGCGGGCGAGCAGTTCTTC
.	.	TRBJ2-5	TRBV15	13	CATAERYQETQYF	TGTGCCACCGCCGAGCGGTACCAAGAGACCCAGTACTTC
.	TRBD1	TRBJ1-2	TRBV18	12	CASSTGQGSDTF	TGTGCCAGCTCAACCGGACAGGGTAGCGACACCTTC
.	TRBD1	TRBJ1-4	TRBV15	14	CATSSGGTGEKLFF	TGTGCCACCAGCAGTGGGGGGACAGGGGAAAAACTGTTTTTT
.	.	TRBJ1-5	TRBV5-4	15	CASSVGEGGNQPQHF	TGTGCCAGCAGCGTAGGGGAAGGAGGGAATCAGCCCCAGCATTTT
.	TRBD1	TRBJ1-2	TRBV6-6	14	CASSYTGEFYGYTF	TGTGCCAGCAGTTACACAGGGGAGTTCTATGGCTACACCTTC
.	TRBD1	TRBJ1-2	TRBV5-6	15	CASSGKTGGQGGYTF	TGTGCCAGCAGCGGAAAGACAGGGGGCCAAGGTGGCTACACCTTC
.	.	TRBJ2-7	TRBV4-1	15	CASSQAPSRGYEQYF	TGCGCCAGCAGCCAAGCCCCCTCGAGGGGGTACGAGCAGTACTTC
.	TRBD2	TRBJ2-1	TRBV20-1	14	CSASGTSSSNEQFF	TGCAGTGCTAGTGGGACTAGTAGTTCCAATGAGCAGTTCTTC
.	.	TRBJ1-5	TRBV4-1	15	CASSQGSSSYQPQHF	TGCGCCAGCAGCCAAGGTTCCAGTTCCTATCAGCCCCAGCATTTT
.	.	TRBJ2-7	TRBV9	13	CASSVDSADEQYF	TGTGCCAGCAGCGTCGACAGTGCCGACGAGCAGTACTTC
.	.	TRBJ1-2	TRBV14	13	CASSQDPFYGYTF	TGTGCCAGCAGCCAAGATCCTTTCTATGGCTACACCTTC
.	.	TRBJ1-4	TRBV18	16	CASSDRQARLGEKLFF	TGTGCCAGCTCAGACCGACAGGCCCGGTTGGGAGAAAAACTGTTTTTT
.	TRBD2	TRBJ2-1	TRBV7-3	17	CASSPPRGAGGYNEQFF	TGTGCCAGCAGCCCCCCCCGTGGAGCGGGAGGATACAATGAGCAGTTCTTC
.	.	TRBJ2-3	TRBV5-4	14	CASSRLGSTDTQYF	TGTGCCAGCAGCCGACTAGGCAGTACAGATACGCAGTATTTT
.	TRBD1	TRBJ2-6	TRBV19	16	CASSTPGGLGANVLTF	TGTGCCAGTAGTACCCCAGGGGGCCTCGGGGCCAACGTCCTGACTTTC
.	.	TRBJ1-5	TRBV5-4	14	CASSLGGSNQPQHF	TGTGCCAGCAGCTTGGGAGGTTCCAATCAGCCCCAGCATTTT
.	.	TRBJ2-7	TRBV6-6	11	CASSLSHEQYF	TGTGCCAGCAGTCTGAGTCACGAGCAGTACTTC
.	TRBD2	TRBJ2-5	TRBV7-2	13	CASRYGTSGAPDF	TGTGCCAGCAGATACGGGACTAGCGGGGCCCCGGACTTC
.	TRBD1	TRBJ2-1	TRBV6-5	16	CASSYSGTAVYNEQFF	TGTGCCAGCAGTTACTCGGGGACAGCAGTTTACAATGAGCAGTTCTTC
.	TRBD2	TRBJ2-2	TRBV5-1	16	CASSLGGTSFTGELFF	TGCGCCAGCAGCTTAGGCGGGACTAGCTTCACCGGGGAGCTGTTTTTT
many	TRBD2	TRBJ2-5	TRBV2	16	CASRETLAGGSETQYF	TGTGCCAGCAGGGAAACACTAGCGGGGGGTTCAGAGACCCAGTACTTC
.	TRBD1	TRBJ1-1	TRBV11-3	15	CASSPTGGQNTEAFF	TGTGCCAGCAGCCCGACAGGGGGACAGAACACTGAAGCTTTCTTT
.	TRBD1	TRBJ1-1	TRBV7-2	15	CASSFATGVNTEAFF	TGTGCCAGCAGCTTCGCGACAGGGGTGAACACTGAAGCTTTCTTT
.	.	TRBJ1-1	TRBV28	16	CASSLLLGAGDTEAFF	TGTGCCAGCAGTTTATTACTGGGGGCAGGCGACACTGAAGCTTTCTTT
.	TRBD2	TRBJ2-5	TRBV5-1	15	CASSWGLAGQETQYF	TGCGCCAGCAGCTGGGGACTAGCGGGGCAAGAGACCCAGTACTTC
.	TRBD2	TRBJ2-7	TRBV18	15	CASSPAGLAGAEQYF	TGTGCCAGCTCACCAGCTGGCCTAGCGGGAGCCGAGCAGTACTTC
.	.	TRBJ2-2	TRBV27	12	CASYDYTGELFF	TGTGCCAGCTACGACTACACCGGGGAGCTGTTTTTT
.	TRBD1	TRBJ1-4	TRBV5-1	15	CASSSQGGTNEKLFF	TGCGCCAGCAGCTCACAGGGGGGAACTAATGAAAAACTGTTTTTT
.	.	TRBJ2-7	TRBV9	14	CASSVLAVSYEQYF	TGTGCCAGCAGCGTTTTAGCAGTCTCCTACGAGCAGTACTTC